Each of the 20 T cell receptor beta chains below was sequenced from the same sample in a study of CD8 T cells in ankylosing spondylitis. TCRdb analysed the 5' RACE reads with MiXCR anew, one entry per CDR3 protein. This table holds around 250,000 distinct CDR3 sequences, 15% to 20% found once. Sequencing used blood, either unsorted or a sorted T cell fraction (not recorded which). The receptors were gathered from a male donor with ankylosing spondylitis or in good health (not recorded which).

This clonotype has just a few counts. This chain joins TRBV5-6 and TRBJ2-3, with TRBD1 identical over 7 bases. The V gene's germline CDR1 is SGHDT and CDR2 YYEEEE. J was trimmed by 2 bases and V by 4 bases; bases with no gene match: 4. The CDR3 runs to 14 residues. DNA for the CDR3: TGTGCCAGCAGCAACGGGACAGACACAGATACGCAGTATTTT. Translated, it gives CASSNGTDTDTQYF.

V is TRBV9 and J is TRBJ2-1; tentative D call: TRBD1 (6 bases). The germline V and J ends were trimmed by 7 bases and 1 base, with 9 bases remaining between them. The length of the CDR3 is 13 residues. CDR1 SGDLS and CDR2 YYNGEE come from the germline V gene. CDR3 nucleotide sequence: TGTGCCAGCGGGGGACAATCCTACAATGAGCAGTTCTTC. This sequence encodes CASGGQSYNEQFF.

This clonotype was counted a few times. The chain couples TRBV28 to TRBJ2-5; D might be TRBD2 (6 bases). Trimming stripped 5 bases from V and 2 bases from J, with 18 bases between. Germline CDR1 reads MDHEN; CDR2 reads SYDVKM. The CDR3 is made up of 16 amino acids. The chain's CDR3 is CASSLIRGTPQETQYF. The CDR3 nucleotides read TGTGCCAGCAGTCTCATCCGCGGGACTCCGCAAGAGACCCAGTACTTC.

There are many counts of this clonotype. The gene calls are TRBV5-1 and TRBJ2-2; D is uncertain. The CDR3 sequence is 13 residues long. V lost 4 bases, J lost 2 bases, and 6 bases lay in between. CDR1 and CDR2 (germline): SGHRS, YFSETQ. CDR3 residues: CASSLYNTGELFF. CDR3 in DNA: TGCGCCAGCAGCCTTTACAACACCGGGGAGCTGTTTTTT.

V usage is TRBV29-1 and J usage is TRBJ1-2; 9 bases line up with TRBD1. Unmatched junction bases numbered 7, after V lost 1 base and J lost 4 bases. This CDR3 has 15 amino acids. Germline values: CDR1 SQVTM, CDR2 ANQGSEA. CDR3 loop: CSVEGTGDAFYGYTF. Written as DNA, the CDR3 is TGCAGCGTTGAAGGGACAGGGGACGCTTTCTATGGCTACACCTTC. Complete variable domain (other parts from reference TRBV29-1 and TRBJ1-2): SAVISQKPSRDICQRGTSLTIQCQVDSQVTMMFWYRQQPGQSLTLIATANQGSEATYESGFVIDKFPISRPNLTFSTLTVSNMSPEDSSIYLCSVEGTGDAFYGYTFGSGTRLTVV.

This clonotype was detected ten times or more. The chain carries TRBV20-1 and TRBJ1-2; a possible D gene is TRBD1 (6 bases). The CDR3 loop spans 14 amino acids. Germline V gene lookup returns CDR1 DFQATT and CDR2 SNEGSKA (reference sequence). V lost 5 bases and J lost 2, with 15 bases in between. The CDR3 nucleotides are TGCAGTGCTCCTCCAGAAGGACAGAACTATGGCTACACCTTC. This sequence encodes CSAPPEGQNYGYTF.

A note on this clonotype: At one end, the junction sequence differs from germline, possibly due to a read error. The chain carries TRBV9 and TRBJ2-1; 11 bases match TRBD1. The CDR3 covers 14 residues. Germline CDR1 reads SGDLS; CDR2 reads YYNGEE. CDR3: CASSGTGGYNEQLF. CDR3 coding DNA: TGTGCCAGTTCCGGGACAGGGGGATACAATGAGCAGCTCTTC.

The DNA of the CDR3 is TGCAGCTCGCGGACAGGGGAAGGCTACGAGCAGTACTTC. It yields the protein CSSRTGEGYEQYF. This sequence joins TRBV29-1 and TRBJ2-7; 9 nucleotides match TRBD1. Trimming removed 8 bases from V and 3 bases from J; junction bases left unmatched: 8. CDR3 length: 13 amino acids. Germline V gives CDR1 SQVTM, CDR2 ANQGSEA.

In its sample, this clonotype was seen a few times. The chain joins TRBV7-3 to TRBJ2-7, with D perhaps TRBD1 (6 bases). Per germline, CDR1 SGHTA and CDR2 FQGTGA. Trimming took 0 bases from V and 4 from J, leaving 22 bases between them. The CDR3 runs 18 residues. In nucleotides, the CDR3 is TGTGCCAGCAGCTTAACGCGAAGTATTGCACAGGGCAGTTACGAGCAGTACTTC. Protein product: CASSLTRSIAQGSYEQYF.

The chain combines TRBV7-2 with TRBJ2-1; 7 bases match TRBD2. CDR1 is SGHTA and CDR2 is FQGNSA in the germline V gene. The CDR3 extends over 15 amino acids. J lost 1 base, V lost 7 bases, and 7 bases had no gene match. The CDR3 sequence: CASTLLGGSYNEQFF. The CDR3 DNA reads TGTGCCAGCACCCTCCTGGGGGGGTCCTACAATGAGCAGTTCTTC.

The gene calls are TRBV4-1 and TRBJ1-5; no definite D call. There are 17 residues in the CDR3. The V gene lost 0 bases and the J gene lost 2 bases, with 14 bases spanning the gap. From germline, CDR1 is MGHRA and CDR2 YSYEKL. Here the CDR3 DNA reads TGCGCCAGCAGCCAAGATATTGGAAATCGAGGCAATCAGCCCCAGCATTTT. Residues: CASSQDIGNRGNQPQHF.

Here the CDR3 DNA reads TGTGCCAGCAGTTTACTATCGGGGGCGTCGGGAAACACCATATATTTT. This sequence encodes CASSLLSGASGNTIYF. The V gene is TRBV27, the J gene TRBJ1-3, with D maybe TRBD1 (6 bases). The germline CDR1 and CDR2 sequences are MNHEY and SMNVEV (reference sequence). V lost 2 bases and J lost 4, with 15 bases in between. The CDR3 sequence is 16 residues long.

Ten or more counts support this clonotype. The rearrangement uses TRBV29-1 and TRBJ2-2; D is possibly TRBD1 or TRBD2 (5 bases each). V lost 4 bases and J 1 base, leaving 10 bases between the germline ends. In germline, CDR1 is SQVTM, CDR2 ANQGSEA. The CDR3 is 14 residues long. DNA for the CDR3: TGCAGCGTTGTTGGGACGCTGAACACCGGGGAGCTGTTTTTT. This sequence encodes CSVVGTLNTGELFF.

This clonotype has ten or more counts. The rearrangement joins TRBV5-1 to TRBJ2-7, with 11 bases aligning to TRBD2. The CDR3 runs 16 residues. V lost 3 bases, J lost 0 bases, and 5 bases stayed unmatched. CDR1 and CDR2 (germline): SGHRS, YFSETQ. CDR3: CASSYWTSGFSYEQYF. The CDR3 DNA is TGCGCCAGCAGCTACTGGACTAGCGGGTTCTCCTACGAGCAGTACTTC.

There are a few counts of this clonotype. The CDR3 spells CSVEGQDSYEQYF. The CDR3 region has the DNA TGCAGCGTTGAAGGCCAGGACTCCTACGAGCAGTACTTC. The chain carries TRBV29-1 and TRBJ2-7; D is uncertain. Germline values: CDR1 SQVTM, CDR2 ANQGSEA. The CDR3 spans 13 residues. Trimming cost V 1 base and J 0 bases, with 7 bases left between them.

This clonotype was seen ten or more times. V and J are TRBV5-1 and TRBJ2-4; 12 nucleotides align to TRBD2. From germline, CDR1 is SGHRS and CDR2 YFSETQ. Trimming at V came to 0 bases and at J to 8 bases, leaving 0 bases not matched to a gene. The CDR3 has 14 amino acids. In DNA, the CDR3 is TGCGCCAGCAGCTTGGGACTAGCGGGAGACATTCAGTACTTC. This translates into CASSLGLAGDIQYF.

This clonotype appeared a few times. The gene calls are TRBV12-3 or TRBV12-4 and TRBJ2-7; 7 nucleotides agree with TRBD2. The length of the CDR3 is 14 residues. With 5 bases clipped from V and 3 bases from J, the junction kept 7 bases outside the gene matches. CDR3 nucleotides: TGTGCCAGCAGTACCACGGGACTACTCTACGAGCAGTACTTC. Its protein product is CASSTTGLLYEQYF.

In its sample, this clonotype was seen many times. The J gene is TRBJ2-5, the V gene TRBV29-1; TRBD2 matches 9 bases. V was pared by 3 bases and J by 3 bases, with 8 bases of the junction left unmatched. Germline loops: CDR1 SQVTM, CDR2 ANQGSEA. The CDR3 is 15 residues long. CDR3 residues: CSVEVAGDVEETQYF. CDR3 in DNA: TGCAGCGTTGAGGTAGCGGGAGATGTAGAAGAGACCCAGTACTTC. The full variable domain, in which reference TRBV29-1 and TRBJ2-5 provide the parts outside the CDR3, is SAVISQKPSRDICQRGTSLTIQCQVDSQVTMMFWYRQQPGQSLTLIATANQGSEATYESGFVIDKFPISRPNLTFSTLTVSNMSPEDSSIYLCSVEVAGDVEETQYFGPGTRLLVL.

This rearrangement joins TRBV27 to TRBJ1-2; TRBD1 matches at 7 bases. CDR3 length: 17 amino acids. The J segment lost 5 bases and the V segment lost 0 bases, leaving 12 bases of the junction unmatched. The V gene's germline CDR1 is MNHEY and CDR2 SMNVEV (reference sequence). As DNA, the CDR3 is TGTGCCAGCAGTTTATCGAGCCTCCCGGACAGGAAATATGGCTACACCTTC. As protein: CASSLSSLPDRKYGYTF.

The rearrangement links TRBV29-1 to TRBJ2-3; no reliable D call. The ends were cut back, 3 bases at V and 0 bases at J, with 7 bases in the middle. Germline CDR1 SQVTM, CDR2 ANQGSEA. This CDR3 spans 13 amino acids. CDR3 residues: CSVDGASTDTQYF. The CDR3 coding sequence is TGCAGCGTTGATGGAGCGAGCACAGATACGCAGTATTTT.